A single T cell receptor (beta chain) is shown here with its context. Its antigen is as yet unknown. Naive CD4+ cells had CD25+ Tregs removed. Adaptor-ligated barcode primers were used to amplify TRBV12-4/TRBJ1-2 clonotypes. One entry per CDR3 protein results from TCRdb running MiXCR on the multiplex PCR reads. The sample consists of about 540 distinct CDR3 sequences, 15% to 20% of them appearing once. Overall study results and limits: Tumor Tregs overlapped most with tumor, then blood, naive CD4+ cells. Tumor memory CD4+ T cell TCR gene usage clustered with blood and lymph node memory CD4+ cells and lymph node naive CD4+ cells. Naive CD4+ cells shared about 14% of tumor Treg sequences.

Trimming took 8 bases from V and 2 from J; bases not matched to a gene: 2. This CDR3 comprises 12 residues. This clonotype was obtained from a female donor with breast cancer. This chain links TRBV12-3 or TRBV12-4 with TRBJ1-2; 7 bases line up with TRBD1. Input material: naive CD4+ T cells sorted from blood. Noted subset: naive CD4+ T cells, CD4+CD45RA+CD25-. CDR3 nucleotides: TGTGCCAGCCACAGGGGCAACTATGGCTACACCTTC. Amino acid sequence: CASHRGNYGYTF.